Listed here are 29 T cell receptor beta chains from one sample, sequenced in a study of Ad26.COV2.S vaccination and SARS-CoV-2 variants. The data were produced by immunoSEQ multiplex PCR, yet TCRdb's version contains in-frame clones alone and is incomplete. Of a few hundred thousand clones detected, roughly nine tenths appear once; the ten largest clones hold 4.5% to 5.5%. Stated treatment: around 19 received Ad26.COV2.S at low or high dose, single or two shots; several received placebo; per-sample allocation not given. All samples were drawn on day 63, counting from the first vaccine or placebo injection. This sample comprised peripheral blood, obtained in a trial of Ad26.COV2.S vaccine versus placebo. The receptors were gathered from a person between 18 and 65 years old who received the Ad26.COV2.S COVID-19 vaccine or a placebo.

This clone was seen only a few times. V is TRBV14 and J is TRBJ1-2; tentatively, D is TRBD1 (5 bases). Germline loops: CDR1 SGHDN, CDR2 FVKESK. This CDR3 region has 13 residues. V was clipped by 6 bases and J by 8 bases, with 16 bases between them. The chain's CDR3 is CASRSGLNVGYTF. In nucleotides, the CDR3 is TGTGCCAGCAGATCGGGACTCAACGTGGGCTACACCTTC.

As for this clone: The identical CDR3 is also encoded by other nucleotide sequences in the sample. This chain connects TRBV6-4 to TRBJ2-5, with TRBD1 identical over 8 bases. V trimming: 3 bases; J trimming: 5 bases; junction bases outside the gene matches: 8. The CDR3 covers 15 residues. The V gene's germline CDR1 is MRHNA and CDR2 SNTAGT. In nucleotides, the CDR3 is TGTGCCAGCAGTGAAGGTCCAGGGGGCCAGGAGACCCAGTACTTC. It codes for CASSEGPGGQETQYF.

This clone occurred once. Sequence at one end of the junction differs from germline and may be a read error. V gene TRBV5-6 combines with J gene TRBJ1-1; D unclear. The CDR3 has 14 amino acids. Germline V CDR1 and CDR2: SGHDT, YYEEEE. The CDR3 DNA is TGTGCCAGATCTCGGACCAAAGGGAACTCTGAAGCTTTCTTT. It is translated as CARSRTKGNSEAFF.

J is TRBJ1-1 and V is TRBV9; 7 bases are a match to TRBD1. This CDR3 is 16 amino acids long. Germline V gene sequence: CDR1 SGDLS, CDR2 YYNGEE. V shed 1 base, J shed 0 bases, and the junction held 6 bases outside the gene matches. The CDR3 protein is CASSVSPGGMNTEAFF. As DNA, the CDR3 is TGTGCCAGCAGCGTATCTCCAGGGGGGATGAACACTGAAGCTTTCTTT.

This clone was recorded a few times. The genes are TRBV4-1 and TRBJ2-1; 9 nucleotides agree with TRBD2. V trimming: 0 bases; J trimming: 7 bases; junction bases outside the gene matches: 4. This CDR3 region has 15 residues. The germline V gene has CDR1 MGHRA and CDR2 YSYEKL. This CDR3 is CASSQDNAGGNEQFF. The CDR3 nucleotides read TGCGCCAGCAGCCAAGATAACGCGGGAGGGAATGAGCAGTTCTTC.

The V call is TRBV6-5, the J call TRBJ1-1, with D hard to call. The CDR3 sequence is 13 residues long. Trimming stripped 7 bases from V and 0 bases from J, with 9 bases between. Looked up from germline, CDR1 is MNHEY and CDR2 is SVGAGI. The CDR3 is CASIKSLNTEAFF. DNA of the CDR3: TGTGCCAGCATTAAATCCCTGAACACTGAAGCTTTCTTT.

The CDR3, as DNA: TGTGCCAGCAGCTTGGGACAGGCAGATCAGCCCCAGCATTTT. Translation: CASSLGQADQPQHF. This sequence joins TRBV5-6 and TRBJ1-5; TRBD1 is a possible D gene (6 bases). Germline CDR1 and CDR2: SGHDT and YYEEEE. V shed 0 bases and J shed 5 bases, with 9 bases lying between them. This CDR3 is 14 amino acids long.

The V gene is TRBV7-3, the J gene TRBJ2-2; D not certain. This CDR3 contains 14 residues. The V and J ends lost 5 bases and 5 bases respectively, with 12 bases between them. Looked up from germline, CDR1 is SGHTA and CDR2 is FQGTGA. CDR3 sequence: CASSLTTPTGELFF. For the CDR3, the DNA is TGTGCCAGCAGCCTCACTACACCGACCGGGGAGCTGTTTTTT.

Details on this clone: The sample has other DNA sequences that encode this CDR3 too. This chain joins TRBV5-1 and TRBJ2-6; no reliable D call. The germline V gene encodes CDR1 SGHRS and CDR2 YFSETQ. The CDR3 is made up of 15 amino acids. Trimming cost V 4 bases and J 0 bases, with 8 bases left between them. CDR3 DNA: TGCGCCAGCAGCCCTGGGAACTCTGGGGCCAACGTCCTGACTTTC. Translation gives CASSPGNSGANVLTF.

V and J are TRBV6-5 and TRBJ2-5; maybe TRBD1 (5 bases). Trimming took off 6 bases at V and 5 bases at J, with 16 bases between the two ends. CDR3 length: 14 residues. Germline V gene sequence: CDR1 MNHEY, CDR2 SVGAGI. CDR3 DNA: TGTGCCAGCAGCTATCAACAGGCCATGGAGACCCAGTACTTC. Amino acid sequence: CASSYQQAMETQYF.

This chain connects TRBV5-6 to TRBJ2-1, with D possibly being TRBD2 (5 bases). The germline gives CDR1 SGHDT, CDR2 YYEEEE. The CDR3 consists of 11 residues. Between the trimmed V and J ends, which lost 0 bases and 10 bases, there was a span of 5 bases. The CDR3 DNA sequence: TGTGCCAGCAGCTTGGCGGGGGAGCAGTTCTTC. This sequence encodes CASSLAGEQFF.

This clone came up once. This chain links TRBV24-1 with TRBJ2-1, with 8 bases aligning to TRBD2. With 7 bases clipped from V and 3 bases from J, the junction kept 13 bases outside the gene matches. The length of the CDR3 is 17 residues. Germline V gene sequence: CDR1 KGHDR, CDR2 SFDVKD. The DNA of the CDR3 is TGTGCCACCAGCGGGAGGGAGGGCGCACTTGGCTACAATGAGCAGTTCTTC. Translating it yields CATSGREGALGYNEQFF.

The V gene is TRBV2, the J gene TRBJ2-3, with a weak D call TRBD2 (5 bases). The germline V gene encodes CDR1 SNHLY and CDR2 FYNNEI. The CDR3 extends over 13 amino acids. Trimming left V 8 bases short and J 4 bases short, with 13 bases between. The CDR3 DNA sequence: TGTGCCAGCTCCCTCGGGAAATCAGATACGCAGTATTTT. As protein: CASSLGKSDTQYF. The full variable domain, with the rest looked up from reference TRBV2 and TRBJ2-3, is EPEVTQTPSHQVTQMGQEVILRCVPISNHLYFYWYRQILGQKVEFLVSFYNNEISEKSEIFDDQFSVERPDGSNFTLKIRSTKLEDSAMYFCASSLGKSDTQYFGPGTRLTVL.

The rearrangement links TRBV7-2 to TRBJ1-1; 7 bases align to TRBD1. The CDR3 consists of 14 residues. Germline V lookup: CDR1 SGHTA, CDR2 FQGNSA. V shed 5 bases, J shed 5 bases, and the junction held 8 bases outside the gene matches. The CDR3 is CASSPWDSRTEAFF. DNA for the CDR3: TGTGCCAGCAGCCCGTGGGACAGCAGGACTGAAGCTTTCTTT.

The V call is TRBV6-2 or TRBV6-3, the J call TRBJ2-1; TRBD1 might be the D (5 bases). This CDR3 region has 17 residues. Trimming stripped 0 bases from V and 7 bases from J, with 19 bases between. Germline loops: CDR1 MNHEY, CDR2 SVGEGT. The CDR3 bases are TGTGCCAGCAGTTACTCCTACCCAGGGAACCACCGGAATGAGCAGTTCTTC. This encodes CASSYSYPGNHRNEQFF.

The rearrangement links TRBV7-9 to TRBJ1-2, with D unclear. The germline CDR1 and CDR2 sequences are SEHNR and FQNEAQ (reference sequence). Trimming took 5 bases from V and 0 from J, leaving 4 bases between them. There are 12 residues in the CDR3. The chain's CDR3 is CASSTTNYGYTF. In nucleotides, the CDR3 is TGTGCCAGCAGCACTACTAACTATGGCTACACCTTC.

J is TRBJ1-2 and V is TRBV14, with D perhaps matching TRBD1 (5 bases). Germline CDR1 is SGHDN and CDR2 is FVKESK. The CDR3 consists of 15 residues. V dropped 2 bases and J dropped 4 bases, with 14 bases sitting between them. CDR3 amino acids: CASSQSWGLAYGYTF. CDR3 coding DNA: TGTGCCAGCAGCCAATCATGGGGACTGGCCTATGGCTACACCTTC.

CDR3 sequence: CASSAGLAGGQMETQYF. DNA for the CDR3: TGCGCCAGCAGCGCCGGACTAGCGGGGGGGCAAATGGAGACCCAGTACTTC. The chain is built from TRBV5-1 and TRBJ2-5, with 15 bases matching TRBD2. The J segment lost 5 bases and the V segment lost 4 bases, leaving 9 bases of the junction unmatched. Germline CDR1 and CDR2: SGHRS and YFSETQ. The length of the CDR3 is 17 residues.

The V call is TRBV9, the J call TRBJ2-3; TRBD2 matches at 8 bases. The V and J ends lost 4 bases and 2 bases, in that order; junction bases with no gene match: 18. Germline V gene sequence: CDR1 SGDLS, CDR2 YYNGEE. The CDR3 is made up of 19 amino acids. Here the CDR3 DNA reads TGTGCCAGCAGCCTTACTAGCGGTCGACTCCAGGGAACCACAGATACGCAGTATTTT. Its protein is CASSLTSGRLQGTTDTQYF. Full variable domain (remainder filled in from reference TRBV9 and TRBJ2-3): DSGVTQTPKHLITATGQRVTLRCSPRSGDLSVYWYQQSLDQGLQFLIQYYNGEERAKGNILERFSAQQFPDLHSELNLSSLELGDSALYFCASSLTSGRLQGTTDTQYFGPGTRLTVL.

The CDR3 protein is CARSTPYEQYV. In DNA, the CDR3 is TGTGCCAGAAGCACTCCCTACGAGCAGTACGTC. The V and J genes are TRBV5-3 and TRBJ2-7, with D uncertain. TRBV5-3 belongs to the ORF category, with a function that is uncertain. CDR3 length: 11 residues. V lost 4 bases, J lost 2 bases, and 4 bases lay in between.

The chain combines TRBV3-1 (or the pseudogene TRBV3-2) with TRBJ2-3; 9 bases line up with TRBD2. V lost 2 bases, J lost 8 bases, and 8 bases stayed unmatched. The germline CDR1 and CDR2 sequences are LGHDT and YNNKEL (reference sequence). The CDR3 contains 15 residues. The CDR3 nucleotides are TGTGCCAGCAGCCAACCGAACCTAGCGGGGCGTACGCAGTATTTT. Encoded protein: CASSQPNLAGRTQYF.

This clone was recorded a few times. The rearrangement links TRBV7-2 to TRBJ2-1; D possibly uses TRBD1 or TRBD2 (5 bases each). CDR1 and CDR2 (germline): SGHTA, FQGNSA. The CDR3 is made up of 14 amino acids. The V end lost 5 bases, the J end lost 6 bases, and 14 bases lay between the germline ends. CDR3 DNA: TGTGCCAGCAGCGGGGGAGCCTCCGGCAATGAGCAGTTCTTC. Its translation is CASSGGASGNEQFF.

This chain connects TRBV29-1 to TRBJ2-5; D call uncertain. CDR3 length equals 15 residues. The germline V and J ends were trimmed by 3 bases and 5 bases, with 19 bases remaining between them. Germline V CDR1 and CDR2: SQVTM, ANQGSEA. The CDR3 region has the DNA TGCAGCGTTGATCCTATGGGTACATTACGGGAGACCCAGTACTTC. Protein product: CSVDPMGTLRETQYF.

CDR3 protein: CASSFWGANTGELFF. In DNA, the CDR3 is TGTGCCAGCAGCTTTTGGGGGGCAAACACCGGGGAGCTGTTTTTT. The chain employs TRBV7-2 and TRBJ2-2; D could derive from TRBD1 or TRBD2 (6 bases each). There are 15 residues in the CDR3. CDR1 and CDR2 from the germline V gene are SGHTA and FQGNSA. V was shortened by 3 bases and J by 2 bases, with 10 bases between the two germline ends.

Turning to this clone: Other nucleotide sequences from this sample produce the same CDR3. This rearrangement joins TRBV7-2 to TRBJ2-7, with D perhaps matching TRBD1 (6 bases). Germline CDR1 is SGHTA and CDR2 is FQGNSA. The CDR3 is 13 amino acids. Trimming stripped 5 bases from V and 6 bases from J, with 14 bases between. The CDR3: CASSRHRDSEQYV. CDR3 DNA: TGTGCCAGCAGCCGACACAGGGATAGCGAGCAGTACGTC.

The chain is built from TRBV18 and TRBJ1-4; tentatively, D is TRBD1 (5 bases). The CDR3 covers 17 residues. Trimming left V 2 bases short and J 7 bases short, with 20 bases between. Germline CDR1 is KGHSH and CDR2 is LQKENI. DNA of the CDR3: TGTGCCAGCTCACCAGAAGTAATTCCAGGGAGGAGTGAAAAACTGTTTTTT. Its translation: CASSPEVIPGRSEKLFF.

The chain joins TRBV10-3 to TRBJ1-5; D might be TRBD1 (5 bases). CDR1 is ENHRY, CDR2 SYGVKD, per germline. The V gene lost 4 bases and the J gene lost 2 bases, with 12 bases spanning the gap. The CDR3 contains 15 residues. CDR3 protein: CAISAQGKGNQPQHF. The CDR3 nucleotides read TGTGCCATCAGTGCGCAGGGTAAGGGCAATCAGCCCCAGCATTTT.

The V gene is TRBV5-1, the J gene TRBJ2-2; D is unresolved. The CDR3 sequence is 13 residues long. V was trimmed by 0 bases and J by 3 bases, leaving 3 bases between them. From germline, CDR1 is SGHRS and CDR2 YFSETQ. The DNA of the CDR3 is TGCGCCAGCAGCTTGGATCACACCGGGGAGCTGTTTTTT. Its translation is CASSLDHTGELFF.

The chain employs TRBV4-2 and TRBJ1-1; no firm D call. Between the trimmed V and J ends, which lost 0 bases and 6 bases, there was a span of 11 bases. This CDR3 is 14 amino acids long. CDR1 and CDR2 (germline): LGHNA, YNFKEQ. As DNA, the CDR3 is TGTGCCAGCAGCCAAGATGCGGAGGCAGCTGAAGCTTTCTTT. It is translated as CASSQDAEAAEAFF.